Each of the 30 T cell receptor beta chains below was sequenced from the same sample in a study of beta chain features in type 1 diabetes. Since all of the isolated RNA was reverse transcribed, expressed TCRB transcripts were what got sequenced. The repertoire was sequenced with immunoSEQ multiplex PCR; TCRdb's copy has only in-frame clones and lacks some. The sample holds 430,000 or so clones, 11% seen once. The sequenced sample was naive CD4+ T cells from blood. The receptors derive from a woman under 30 in good health.

This clone was counted a few times. The chain links TRBV2 to TRBJ1-1; TRBD1 might be the D (6 bases). Between the trimmed V and J ends, which lost 8 bases and 6 bases, there was a span of 16 bases. The CDR3 is made up of 13 amino acids. The germline V gene has CDR1 SNHLY and CDR2 FYNNEI. The CDR3 DNA sequence: TGTGCCAGCTCCCTGGGGGCCGGGGCTGAAGCTTTCTTT. It codes for CASSLGAGAEAFF.

The table lists this clone with a few counts. J is TRBJ2-5 and V is TRBV7-2; a possible D gene is TRBD2 (6 bases). CDR3 size: 15 residues. The V end was cut by 5 bases, the J end by 5 bases, with 18 bases between. CDR1 is SGHTA and CDR2 is FQGNSA in the germline V gene. The CDR3 sequence: CASSPGLLFGETQYF. The CDR3 DNA reads TGTGCCAGCAGCCCGGGACTCCTATTTGGTGAGACCCAGTACTTC.

This clone has a handful of counts. This chain connects TRBV18 to TRBJ1-3; no clear D gene. The germline V and J ends were trimmed by 3 bases and 1 base, with 10 bases remaining between them. CDR1 and CDR2 (germline): KGHSH, LQKENI. CDR3 length: 15 amino acids. CDR3 DNA: TGTGCCAGCTCACCCGGGTTTCAATCTGGAAACACCATATATTTT. Protein sequence: CASSPGFQSGNTIYF. Supplemented by reference TRBV18 and TRBJ1-3, the full variable domain reads NAGVMQNPRHLVRRRGQEARLRCSPMKGHSHVYWYRQLPEEGLKFMVYLQKENIIDESGMPKERFSAEFPKEGPSILRIQQVVRGDSAAYFCASSPGFQSGNTIYFGEGSWLTVV.

Only a few counts were recorded for this clone. The genes are TRBV7-2 and TRBJ2-3; D call uncertain. The V end was cut by 2 bases, the J end by 2 bases, with 5 bases between. Germline lookup yields CDR1 SGHTA and CDR2 FQGNSA. CDR3 size: 13 residues. The DNA for the CDR3 is TGTGCCAGCAGCTTATCTTTCACAGATACGCAGTATTTT. Its translation: CASSLSFTDTQYF.

The gene calls are TRBV7-9 and TRBJ1-2; unclear D gene. Germline CDR1 is SEHNR and CDR2 is FQNEAQ (reference sequence). There are 12 residues in the CDR3. Trimming pared 4 bases from V and 5 bases from J, leaving 8 bases between. The CDR3 DNA reads TGTGCCAGCAGCTCGAGCGCTTATGGCTACACCTTC. Protein: CASSSSAYGYTF.

This clone has only a few counts. This rearrangement joins TRBV7-9 to TRBJ2-3; D gene ambiguous. V lost 4 bases and J 0 bases, leaving 11 bases between the germline ends. The CDR3 totals 15 residues. Germline V gene sequence: CDR1 SEHNR, CDR2 FQNEAQ (reference sequence). CDR3 nucleotide sequence: TGTGCCAGCAGCTCCCTTGGAGCTAGCACAGATACGCAGTATTTT. It yields the protein CASSSLGASTDTQYF.

This sequence joins TRBV5-1 and TRBJ2-7; 12 bases map to TRBD2. This CDR3 spans 17 amino acids. Losses at the gene ends were 3 bases for V and 5 bases for J; bases not matched to a gene: 12. The germline gives CDR1 SGHRS, CDR2 YFSETQ. This CDR3 is CASSYQTSGRARNEQYF. CDR3 DNA sequence: TGCGCCAGCAGCTACCAGACTAGCGGGAGAGCAAGAAACGAGCAGTACTTC.

This clone was observed a handful of times. The sample has other DNA sequences that encode this CDR3 too. This chain uses TRBV4-3 with TRBJ2-5; 7 bases agree with TRBD2. The CDR3 runs 14 residues. Germline CDR1 is LGHNA and CDR2 is YSLEER. The ends lost 1 base at V and 3 bases at J; junction bases unmatched: 2. This CDR3 reads CASSQVGGEETQYF. The CDR3 coding sequence is TGCGCCAGCAGCCAAGTTGGGGGGGAAGAGACCCAGTACTTC.

This clone was seen many times. This chain joins TRBV30 and TRBJ1-1; 7 bases map to TRBD1. Germline assignment: CDR1 GTSNPN and CDR2 SVGIG (reference sequence). Trimming at V came to 3 bases and at J to 1 base, leaving 2 bases not matched to a gene. CDR3 length equals 13 residues. CDR3 DNA sequence: TGTGCCTGGAGGGGACAGCCGAACACTGAAGCTTTCTTT. It yields the protein CAWRGQPNTEAFF.

This chain uses TRBV5-6 with TRBJ2-7, with a tentative D call TRBD1 (5 bases). The CDR3 covers 13 residues. V lost 1 base, J lost 5 bases, and 10 bases lay in between. Germline-derived CDR1 and CDR2 are SGHDT and YYEEEE. CDR3 sequence reads: CASSLRAGNEQYV. The CDR3 nucleotides read TGTGCCAGCAGCTTGAGGGCAGGGAACGAGCAGTACGTC.

This clone was seen a handful of times. The rearrangement uses TRBV29-1 and TRBJ1-2; D possibly corresponds to TRBD1 (5 bases). This CDR3 is 12 amino acids long. Trimming cost V 8 bases and J 6 bases, with 16 bases left between them. Germline loops: CDR1 SQVTM, CDR2 ANQGSEA. In DNA form, the CDR3 reads TGCAGCACTGCCCGGGGGAGGGATGGCTACACCTTC. This gives the protein CSTARGRDGYTF.

The chain is built from TRBV6-5 and TRBJ2-2; 7 bases line up with TRBD2. CDR1 is MNHEY, CDR2 SVGAGI, per germline. The V and J ends lost 6 bases and 4 bases, in that order; junction bases with no gene match: 8. This CDR3 has 15 amino acids. The CDR3 DNA is TGTGCCAGCAGGTCCCCGGGACTACTCACCGGGGAGCTGTTTTTT. This gives the protein CASRSPGLLTGELFF.

The chain uses TRBV28 and TRBJ2-7; 8 bases are a match to TRBD1. With V trimmed by 5 bases and J by 8 bases, 5 bases remained unmatched. This CDR3 has 12 amino acids. CDR1 and CDR2 from the germline V gene are MDHEN and SYDVKM. The CDR3: CASSGTGDQQYV. CDR3 nucleotides: TGTGCCAGCAGTGGGACAGGTGACCAGCAGTACGTC.

This clone was detected a few times. The chain joins TRBV4-3 to TRBJ2-5, with 12 bases identical to TRBD2. V was clipped by 3 bases and J by 5 bases; unmatched bases: 7. CDR1 LGHNA and CDR2 YSLEER come from the germline V gene. CDR3 length: 16 residues. CDR3 in DNA: TGCGCCAGCAGCCAGTTACTAGCGGGGGGAGTGGAGACCCAGTACTTC. Its protein product is CASSQLLAGGVETQYF.

This chain joins TRBV7-8 and TRBJ2-5; D may be TRBD2 (5 bases). This CDR3 has 16 residues. In germline, CDR1 is SGHVS, CDR2 FQNEAQ. The ends were cut back, 5 bases at V and 0 bases at J, with 16 bases in the middle. The CDR3 DNA follows: TGTGCCAGCAGCCCCCTGAGACTATTCCACCAAGAGACCCAGTACTTC. Translation: CASSPLRLFHQETQYF.

The chain employs TRBV25-1 and TRBJ2-2; D gene unclear. In germline, CDR1 is MGHDK, CDR2 SYGVNS. V lost 8 bases, J lost 1 base, and 8 bases lay in between. There are 13 residues in the CDR3. This CDR3 is CASGQWNTGELFF. The CDR3 DNA follows: TGTGCCAGCGGCCAGTGGAACACCGGGGAGCTGTTTTTT.

This clone came up a few times. This sequence joins TRBV7-3 and TRBJ2-1, with D maybe TRBD2 (5 bases). The germline gives CDR1 SGHTA, CDR2 FQGTGA. This CDR3 is 15 amino acids long. Trimming stripped 5 bases from V and 2 bases from J, with 13 bases between. The DNA of the CDR3 is TGTGCCAGCAGCCGGGGAGCGGAAACCTACAATGAGCAGTTCTTC. Encoded protein: CASSRGAETYNEQFF.

The V call is TRBV11-1, the J call TRBJ2-3, with D tentatively TRBD1 (6 bases). Germline CDR1 and CDR2: SGHAT and FQDESV (reference sequence). There are 16 residues in the CDR3. V was shortened by 5 bases and J by 7 bases, with 22 bases between the two germline ends. This CDR3 reads CASSTTQGRRPYTQYF. The CDR3 DNA follows: TGTGCCAGCAGCACTACTCAGGGGCGGCGTCCATATACGCAGTATTTT.

The genes are TRBV5-1 and TRBJ2-1; TRBD1 is a possible D gene (6 bases). The V end lost 4 bases, the J end lost 4 bases, and 15 bases lay between the germline ends. The germline CDR1 and CDR2 sequences are SGHRS and YFSETQ. The length of the CDR3 is 15 residues. Written as DNA, the CDR3 is TGCGCCAGCAGCCAACAGAGGACAGTTTACAATGAGCAGTTCTTC. This encodes CASSQQRTVYNEQFF.

V and J are TRBV7-2 and TRBJ2-4; 7 bases match TRBD2. Germline lookup yields CDR1 SGHTA and CDR2 FQGNSA. This CDR3 region has 15 residues. V lost 0 bases and J lost 7; bases outside the gene matches: 6. The CDR3 DNA is TGTGCCAGCAGCTTAGCGATGGCGGGAGTGAACATTCAGTACTTC. Protein: CASSLAMAGVNIQYF.

V gene TRBV7-2 combines with J gene TRBJ1-2, with a weak D call TRBD1 (5 bases). CDR1 SGHTA and CDR2 FQGNSA come from the germline V gene. The CDR3 length is 14 residues. V lost 5 bases to trimming and J lost 2 bases, with 12 bases between them. CDR3 sequence reads: CASSSATANYGYTF. The CDR3 region has the DNA TGTGCCAGCAGCAGTGCGACAGCCAACTATGGCTACACCTTC.

This clone was observed a few times. The V gene is TRBV21-1, the J gene TRBJ2-1; the table's D call, TRBD2, was not checked against the DNA. TRBV21-1 is marked as a pseudogene. This CDR3 comprises 17 residues. In DNA, the CDR3 is TGTGCCAGCAAGCACCTCTATGCGGTCGGCTCCTACAATGAGCAGTTCTTC. Translated, it gives CASKHLYAVGSYNEQFF.

This chain joins TRBV28 and TRBJ2-7; tentative D call: TRBD1 (6 bases). Germline V lookup: CDR1 MDHEN, CDR2 SYDVKM. CDR3 length: 14 residues. The V end lost 6 bases, the J end lost 6 bases, and 18 bases lay between the germline ends. For the CDR3, the DNA is TGTGCCAGCAGGCTAGGTGGAACAGGGACCGAGCAGTACGTC. Protein sequence: CASRLGGTGTEQYV.

This clone was observed a handful of times. The chain carries TRBV7-9 and TRBJ2-2; either TRBD1 or TRBD2 may supply D (5 bases each). The CDR3 has 13 amino acids. The ends were cut back, 5 bases at V and 6 bases at J, with 10 bases in the middle. The germline CDR1 and CDR2 sequences are SEHNR and FQNEAQ (reference sequence). The CDR3 protein is CASSRGAAGELFF. Here the CDR3 DNA reads TGTGCCAGCAGCCGAGGGGCAGCCGGGGAGCTGTTTTTT. The variable domain in full, completed from reference TRBV7-9 and TRBJ2-2, reads DTGVSQNPRHKITKRGQNVTFRCDPISEHNRLYWYRQTLGQGPEFLTYFQNEAQLEKSRLLSDRFSAERPKGSFSTLEIQRTEQGDSAMYLCASSRGAAGELFFGEGSRLTVL.

V is TRBV7-9 and J is TRBJ1-6, with 8 nucleotides matching TRBD1. Unmatched junction bases numbered 5, after V lost 5 bases and J lost 8 bases. From germline, CDR1 is SEHNR and CDR2 FQNEAQ (reference sequence). The CDR3 covers 14 residues. CDR3 nucleotide sequence: TGTGCCAGCAGCCTTACAGGGGGGGATTCACCCCTCCACTTT. Translated, it gives CASSLTGGDSPLHF.

The CDR3 nucleotides read TGTGCCAGCAGCAAGGATATGGGGGCCTGGAACAATGAGCAGTTCTTC. It specifies CASSKDMGAWNNEQFF. The chain links TRBV7-6 to TRBJ2-1; maybe TRBD1 (6 bases). The CDR3 sequence is 16 residues long. Trimming left V 5 bases short and J 5 bases short, with 19 bases between. Germline CDR1 and CDR2: SGHVS and FNYEAQ.

This clone appeared many times. The CDR3: CAWGLAGAYNEQFF. CDR3 DNA sequence: TGTGCCTGGGGACTAGCGGGAGCTTACAATGAGCAGTTCTTC. V and J are TRBV30 and TRBJ2-1; TRBD2 aligns across 13 bases. CDR1 is GTSNPN and CDR2 is SVGIG in the germline V gene (reference sequence). The V gene end was trimmed by 5 bases and the J gene end by 4 bases; junction bases not matched to a gene: 2. The CDR3 length is 14 residues.

The chain recombines TRBV23-1 with TRBJ1-5; D gene unclear. TRBV23-1 has ORF status, its function being uncertain. This CDR3 has 16 residues. The germline V and J ends were trimmed by 0 bases and 2 bases, with 11 bases remaining between them. CDR3 nucleotide sequence: TGCGCCAGCAGTCAATCGGAAGGGTATGGCAATCAGCCCCAGCATTTT. Protein: CASSQSEGYGNQPQHF.

This clone was detected only a few times. The V and J genes are TRBV7-2 and TRBJ2-2; tentatively, D is TRBD2 (6 bases). This CDR3 has 14 residues. Germline V gives CDR1 SGHTA, CDR2 FQGNSA. The V and J ends lost 7 bases and 2 bases respectively, with 11 bases between them. The CDR3 region has the DNA TGTGCCAGCAAGGCGGGGCTCAACACCGGGGAGCTGTTTTTT. Its translation: CASKAGLNTGELFF.

This chain connects TRBV18 to TRBJ2-5; D possibly matches TRBD1 or TRBD2 (5 bases each). V was trimmed by 3 bases and J by 4 bases, leaving 15 bases between them. CDR3 length equals 15 residues. Germline V lookup: CDR1 KGHSH, CDR2 LQKENI. CDR3 DNA: TGTGCCAGCTCACCCGTACCGGGGACGGGAGAGACCCAGTACTTC. Translating it yields CASSPVPGTGETQYF.